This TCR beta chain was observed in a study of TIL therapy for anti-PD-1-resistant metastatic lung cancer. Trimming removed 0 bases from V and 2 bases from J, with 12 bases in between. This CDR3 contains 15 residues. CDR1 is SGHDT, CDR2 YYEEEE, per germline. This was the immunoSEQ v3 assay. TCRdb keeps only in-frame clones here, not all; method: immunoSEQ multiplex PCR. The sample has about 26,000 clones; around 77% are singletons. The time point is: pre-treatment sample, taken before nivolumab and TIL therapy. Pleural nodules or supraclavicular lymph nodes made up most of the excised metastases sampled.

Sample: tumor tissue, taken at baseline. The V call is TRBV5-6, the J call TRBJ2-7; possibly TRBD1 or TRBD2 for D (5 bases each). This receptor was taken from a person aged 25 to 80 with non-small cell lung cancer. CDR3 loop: CASSLAGDVTYEQYF. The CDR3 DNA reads TGTGCCAGCAGCTTGGCCGGGGACGTTACCTACGAGCAGTACTTC. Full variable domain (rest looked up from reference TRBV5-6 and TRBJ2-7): DAGVTQSPTHLIKTRGQQVTLRCSPKSGHDTVSWYQQALGQGPQFIFQYYEEEERQRGNFPDRFSGHQFPNYSSELNVNALLLGDSALYLCASSLAGDVTYEQYFGPGTRLTVT.